Each of the 28 T cell receptor beta chains below was sequenced from the same sample in a study of regulatory T cells in long-lasting Graves disease. Through Arm-PCR of CDR3 regions and iRepertoire HTBI primers, TCR beta libraries were built. One entry per CDR3 protein results from TCRdb running MiXCR on the multiplex PCR reads. The sample comprises some 500,000 distinct CDR3 sequences, about 16% of which are singletons, and approximately 25% rests with the top ten. Documented time point: newly diagnosed GD, antithyroid drugs for less than 3 months. With RNA extracted from PBMCs as input, the TCR library was made. This same sample was also part of a study on T cells in Graves' hyperthyroidism and ophthalmopathy.

Specimen: peripheral blood mononuclear cells (PBMCs), collected at new diagnosis, from a patient treated with antithyroid drugs. All receptors come from a woman aged 35-65 years with Graves disease.

The chain is built from TRBV12-3 or TRBV12-4 and TRBJ1-5; D remains unclear. This CDR3 comprises 15 residues. The V gene lost 5 bases and the J gene lost 8 bases, with 19 bases spanning the gap. CDR3 nucleotides: TGTGCCAGCAGTCCTGGGTCCCCGGGCAAAAAGCCCCAGCATTTT. It specifies CASSPGSPGKKPQHF.

This clonotype was recorded many times. V usage is TRBV12-3 or TRBV12-4 and J usage is TRBJ1-5; D remains ambiguous. The CDR3 extends over 16 amino acids. V was trimmed by 5 bases and J by 0 bases, leaving 14 bases between them. CDR3 coding DNA: TGTGCCAGCAGTCCCCCGAGGACTTATAGCAATCAGCCCCAGCATTTT. It yields the protein CASSPPRTYSNQPQHF.

This clonotype was counted between two and nine times. The chain combines TRBV19 with TRBJ2-3; 9 positions agree with TRBD2. In germline, CDR1 is LNHDA, CDR2 SQIVND (reference sequence). Trimming at V came to 0 bases and at J to 6 bases, leaving 1 base not matched to a gene. The CDR3 length is 14 residues. DNA for the CDR3: TGTGCCAGTAGTATAGATGCGGGAGGGGATACGCAGTATTTT. This sequence encodes CASSIDAGGDTQYF.

This sequence joins TRBV18 and TRBJ2-5; D uncertain. The CDR3 loop spans 17 amino acids. V was shortened by 0 bases and J by 2 bases, with 16 bases between the two germline ends. Germline CDR1 is KGHSH and CDR2 is LQKENI. In DNA form, the CDR3 reads TGTGCCAGCTCACCACCGGCCCGCGGCAGAGTTCAAGAGACCCAGTACTTC. Protein: CASSPPARGRVQETQYF.

This clonotype was recorded once. The chain recombines TRBV9 with TRBJ2-1; 7 nucleotides match TRBD2. The trim removed 7 bases at V and 5 bases at J, leaving 21 bases unmatched. The V gene's germline CDR1 is SGDLS and CDR2 YYNGEE. This CDR3 contains 18 residues. This chain's CDR3 is CASSPSPLGLRADNEQFF. In DNA form, the CDR3 reads TGTGCCAGCTCACCAAGCCCCCTGGGACTAAGGGCGGACAATGAGCAGTTCTTC.

The chain has TRBV6-2 or TRBV6-3 and TRBJ2-5; 8 bases align to TRBD2. Trimming took 8 bases from V and 5 from J; bases not matched to a gene: 4. The CDR3 is made up of 12 amino acids. Germline V gene lookup returns CDR1 MNHEY and CDR2 SVGEGT. The DNA for the CDR3 is TGTGCCAGCTCCGGGGGGGTCGAGACCCAGTACTTC. Protein sequence: CASSGGVETQYF.

The CDR3 DNA is TGTGCCACCAGTGACGCCGATAGCAATCAGCCCCAGCATTTT. Its translation: CATSDADSNQPQHF. This chain links TRBV24-1 with TRBJ1-5; D gene uncertain. Germline-derived CDR1 and CDR2 are KGHDR and SFDVKD. The CDR3 loop spans 14 amino acids. The germline V and J ends were trimmed by 4 bases and 0 bases, with 6 bases remaining between them.

This clonotype was recorded many times. The rearrangement uses TRBV5-1 and TRBJ2-7, with D tentatively TRBD1 (5 bases). From germline, CDR1 is SGHRS and CDR2 YFSETQ. V dropped 0 bases and J dropped 0 bases, with 10 bases sitting between them. The CDR3 is 15 residues long. Here the CDR3 DNA reads TGCGCCAGCAGCTTGGCCGGTGACAGCTCCTACGAGCAGTACTTC. This codes for CASSLAGDSSYEQYF.

At least ten counts were recorded for this clonotype. This chain joins TRBV11-2 and TRBJ1-2; D is undetermined. V was clipped by 1 base and J by 4 bases, with 10 bases between them. CDR1 and CDR2 from the germline V gene are SGHAT and FQNNGV. There are 14 residues in the CDR3. CDR3 DNA sequence: TGTGCCAGCAGCTTAGGAAGCAGCACCTATGGCTACACCTTC. This encodes CASSLGSSTYGYTF. Complete variable domain (other parts from reference TRBV11-2 and TRBJ1-2): EAGVAQSPRYKIIEKRQSVAFWCNPISGHATLYWYQQILGQGPKLLIQFQNNGVVDDSQLPKDRFSAERLKGVDSTLKIQPAKLEDSAVYLCASSLGSSTYGYTFGSGTRLTVV.

This chain uses TRBV29-1 with TRBJ2-7; TRBD2 aligns across 7 bases. Germline values: CDR1 SQVTM, CDR2 ANQGSEA. CDR3 length: 13 amino acids. J lost 0 bases, V lost 3 bases, and 2 bases had no gene match. The CDR3 here is CSVEGGNSYEQYF. The CDR3 DNA reads TGCAGCGTTGAGGGGGGGAACTCCTACGAGCAGTACTTC.

This clonotype was recorded many times. The CDR3 DNA is TGTGCCAGCAGTCACCTATCGAGGGGGGGGACTGAAGCTTTCTTT. Translated, it gives CASSHLSRGGTEAFF. The gene calls are TRBV6-1 and TRBJ1-1, with D possibly being TRBD1 (6 bases). CDR1 and CDR2 from the germline V gene are MNHNS and SASEGT. The V and J ends lost 5 bases and 5 bases respectively, with 18 bases between them. This CDR3 is built from 15 residues.

Of note for this clonotype: Given a much more abundant clone one base away, this may be a read error. This chain joins TRBV3-1 and TRBJ2-7; D possibly matches TRBD1 or TRBD2 (6 bases each). V gave up 0 bases and J gave up 5 bases, with 17 bases separating them. The CDR3 is 16 amino acids. Germline V gene lookup returns CDR1 LGHDT and CDR2 YNNKEL (reference sequence). CDR3 sequence: CASSQDRVGGLNEQYF. The CDR3 DNA follows: TGTGCCAGCAGCCAAGATCGGGTAGGGGGGCTTAACGAGCAGTACTTC.

This clonotype has ten or more counts. The CDR3 coding sequence is TGTGCCTGGAGTATCGGCACAGATACGCAGTATTTT. This codes for CAWSIGTDTQYF. The chain uses TRBV30 and TRBJ2-3, with D hard to call. Germline V lookup: CDR1 GTSNPN, CDR2 SVGIG (reference sequence). V was trimmed by 2 bases and J by 1 base, leaving 4 bases between them. This CDR3 comprises 12 residues.

This clonotype was found many times. This chain links TRBV28 with TRBJ1-1, with TRBD1 identical over 7 bases. Trimming took 2 bases from V and 1 from J; bases not matched to a gene: 13. The CDR3 has 18 residues. CDR1 and CDR2 (germline): MDHEN, SYDVKM. CDR3 sequence reads: CASSLRWGGQRTNTEAFF. The CDR3 nucleotides are TGTGCCAGCAGTTTACGATGGGGGGGACAGCGGACGAACACTGAAGCTTTCTTT.

This clonotype was detected many times. The chain combines TRBV28 with TRBJ1-2; D ambiguous. CDR3 length equals 13 residues. Deletions cut 10 bases from V and 0 bases from J, with 12 bases between. Germline V gives CDR1 MDHEN, CDR2 SYDVKM. The CDR3 bases are TGTGCCACCCTTAGGGCCTCTAACTATGGCTACACCTTC. Translated, it gives CATLRASNYGYTF.

This clonotype was recorded at least ten times. The gene calls are TRBV19 and TRBJ1-5; maybe TRBD1 (6 bases). Deletions cut 4 bases from V and 4 bases from J, with 20 bases between. This CDR3 spans 17 amino acids. In germline, CDR1 is LNHDA, CDR2 SQIVND (reference sequence). CDR3 sequence reads: CASSRTADGTSNQPQHF. The CDR3 DNA is TGTGCCAGTAGTAGGACAGCCGATGGGACCTCAAATCAGCCCCAGCATTTT.

The chain employs TRBV9 and TRBJ1-1, with D hard to call. The CDR3 runs to 12 residues. V lost 0 bases to trimming and J lost 11 bases, with 11 bases between them. The germline gives CDR1 SGDLS, CDR2 YYNGEE. CDR3 nucleotide sequence: TGTGCCAGCAGCGTAGCTGGGGAGGAGGCTTTCTTT. Translation gives CASSVAGEEAFF.

This clonotype was observed a few times. V and J are TRBV4-1 and TRBJ1-5, with 9 bases identical to TRBD1. CDR1 and CDR2 from the germline V gene are MGHRA and YSYEKL. J gave up 7 bases and V 4 bases, and 11 bases lay outside the gene matches. This CDR3 has 16 amino acids. CDR3 sequence: CASSLTRDRAGQPQHF. The DNA of the CDR3 is TGCGCCAGCAGCCTCACCCGGGACAGGGCGGGCCAGCCCCAGCATTTT.

This clonotype was seen at least ten times. The chain is built from TRBV5-6 and TRBJ2-3, with 10 nucleotides matching TRBD2. Germline loops: CDR1 SGHDT, CDR2 YYEEEE. V was clipped by 1 base and J by 1 base; unmatched bases: 3. CDR3 length: 16 amino acids. The CDR3 reads CASSLLSGGGTDTQYF. The CDR3 coding sequence is TGTGCCAGCAGCTTGCTGAGCGGGGGGGGCACAGATACGCAGTATTTT. Combining the CDR3 with reference TRBV5-6 and TRBJ2-3 gives the whole variable domain DAGVTQSPTHLIKTRGQQVTLRCSPKSGHDTVSWYQQALGQGPQFIFQYYEEEERQRGNFPDRFSGHQFPNYSSELNVNALLLGDSALYLCASSLLSGGGTDTQYFGPGTRLTVL.

This clonotype has more than one count but fewer than ten. The chain links TRBV19 to TRBJ1-5; TRBD1 might be the D (5 bases). The CDR3 covers 14 residues. Germline V gene lookup returns CDR1 LNHDA and CDR2 SQIVND (reference sequence). Trimming removed 0 bases from V and 10 bases from J, with 13 bases in between. The CDR3 here is CASSIESAGGPQHF. The CDR3 nucleotides are TGTGCCAGTAGTATAGAAAGCGCCGGGGGACCCCAGCATTTT.

This clonotype was seen ten or more times. An end of the junction differs from the germline gene, which may be a read error. The chain combines TRBV15 with TRBJ2-1; D gene uncertain. The germline V gene encodes CDR1 LNHNV and CDR2 YYDKDF (reference sequence). The CDR3 is made up of 13 amino acids. The CDR3 DNA sequence: TGCGCCACCAGCGACGGCCCCTACAATGAGCAGTTCTTC. Amino acid sequence: CATSDGPYNEQFF.

This clonotype showed up many times. V is TRBV19 and J is TRBJ1-1, with D possibly matching TRBD1 (5 bases). The CDR3 is 15 residues long. The V gene's germline CDR1 is LNHDA and CDR2 SQIVND (reference sequence). V was cut by 7 bases and J by 5 bases, with 20 bases left in between. The CDR3 loop reads CASNGQGPIRTEAFF. The CDR3 DNA reads as TGTGCCAGTAATGGGCAGGGCCCTATCAGGACTGAAGCTTTCTTT.

The J gene is TRBJ2-6, the V gene TRBV6-5; possible D gene TRBD1, 5 bases. Germline V gene sequence: CDR1 MNHEY, CDR2 SVGAGI. This CDR3 has 16 residues. The V and J ends lost 0 bases and 1 base respectively, with 7 bases between them. The DNA for the CDR3 is TGTGCCAGCAGTTACTCGGCAGGGTCTGGGGCCAACGTCCTGACTTTC. The encoded protein is CASSYSAGSGANVLTF.

This chain uses TRBV20-1 with TRBJ2-7; TRBD1 is a possible D gene (5 bases). From germline, CDR1 is DFQATT and CDR2 SNEGSKA (reference sequence). There are 15 residues in the CDR3. Trimming took 6 bases from V and 2 from J, leaving 20 bases between them. The CDR3 is CSATSASDTTYEQYF. For the CDR3, the DNA is TGCAGTGCCACCTCCGCCTCGGACACGACCTACGAGCAGTACTTC.

This clonotype was found a few times. This CDR3 is CASSLGQGRNIQYF. The CDR3 nucleotides are TGTGCCAGCAGCTTGGGACAGGGGCGAAACATTCAGTACTTC. V usage is TRBV5-6 and J usage is TRBJ2-4; TRBD1 aligns across 8 bases. Trimming took 0 bases from V and 6 from J; bases not matched to a gene: 2. Germline-derived CDR1 and CDR2 are SGHDT and YYEEEE. The CDR3 has 14 residues.

The chain links TRBV11-3 to TRBJ1-1; D uncertain. The V gene's germline CDR1 is SGHNT and CDR2 YENEEA. V lost 6 bases to trimming and J lost 5 bases, with 16 bases between them. The length of the CDR3 is 14 residues. This CDR3 reads CASSFPSGGTEAFF. The CDR3 nucleotides read TGTGCCAGCAGTTTCCCTTCGGGAGGGACTGAAGCTTTCTTT.

The table lists this clonotype with a few counts. V is TRBV9 and J is TRBJ2-3; 9 bases align to TRBD2. This CDR3 is built from 15 residues. Trimming removed 1 base from V and 6 bases from J; junction bases left unmatched: 6. From germline, CDR1 is SGDLS and CDR2 YYNGEE. For the CDR3, the DNA is TGTGCCAGCAGCGTACAGGCGGGGGGGTCGGATACGCAGTATTTT. Translating gives CASSVQAGGSDTQYF.

The rearrangement joins TRBV6-1 to TRBJ2-2; possibly TRBD1 for D (6 bases). The CDR3 runs to 15 residues. Germline loops: CDR1 MNHNS, CDR2 SASEGT. The V and J ends lost 10 bases and 6 bases respectively, with 21 bases between them. This CDR3 is CATRPSGEVAGELFF. DNA for the CDR3: TGTGCCACCAGACCTTCAGGGGAAGTCGCCGGGGAGCTGTTTTTT.